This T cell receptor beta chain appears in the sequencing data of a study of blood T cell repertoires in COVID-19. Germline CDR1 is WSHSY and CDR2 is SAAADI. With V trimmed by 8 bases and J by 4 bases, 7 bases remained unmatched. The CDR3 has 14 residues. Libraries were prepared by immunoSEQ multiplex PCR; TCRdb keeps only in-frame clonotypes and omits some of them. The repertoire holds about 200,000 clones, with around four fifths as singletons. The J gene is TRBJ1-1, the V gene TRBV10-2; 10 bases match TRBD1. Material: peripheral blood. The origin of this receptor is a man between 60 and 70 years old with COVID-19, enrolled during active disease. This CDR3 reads CASGTGVLGTEAFF. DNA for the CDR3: TGCGCCAGCGGGACAGGGGTGTTAGGCACTGAAGCTTTCTTT.